This T cell receptor (beta chain) was sequenced in a study of technical replicates of blood from a handful of donors (dated by TCRdb to 2016 to 2017). The table lists this clone with a count of one. It has no known antigen specificity. The record has no base qualities; no much larger clone is one base away. To prepare the library, the immunoSEQ multiplex PCR assay was applied. Entries here come from immuneACCESS through TCRdb and include only in-frame sequences with V and J called. Some clones fail to appear in such tables; in the studies checked, an unresolved V gene covers under half of the shortfall, and the cause of the remainder is unknown. Recorded for this sample are approximately 52,000 clones; approximately 90% of them occurred a single time. The ten largest clones capture 3.9% of the sample. From the germline V gene (reference sequence), CDR1 is SEHNR and CDR2 is FQNEAQ. The cysteine opens and the phenylalanine closes a CDR3 of 13 amino acids. Here the CDR3 DNA is all that survives: 39 bases in frame from base 1. V was cut back by 3 bases and J by 2 bases, leaving a gap of 7 bases between them.

The chain was built from TRBV7-9 and TRBJ2-5, with the D gene too uncertain to name. The source material was PBMCs. This clonotype was obtained from a human donor in good health. Some clones in this sample may be carry-over from other donors' samples. The DNA reads as follows: TGTGCCAGCAGCTTTTGGGCTCAAGAGACCCAGTACTTC. This encodes CASSFWAQETQYF.